Included here is one TCR beta chain sequence, with context. Its antigen is still unknown. Treatment reported: oral pan-JAK inhibitor, 5-10 mg twice daily. Researchers took lesional scalp punch biopsies and peripheral blood from people who were alopecia areata patients. This entry comes from a study of CD8+ T cells in alopecia areata. Study background: Patients in the study were on tofacitinib for 6 to 18 months, then off it for 6 months. Broader study findings: Because of a solitary nonresponder, the connection of baseline CD8+ expansion to response stays uncertain.

V dropped 3 bases and J dropped 3; count of bases not matched to a gene: 11. Germline CDR1 and CDR2: MNHEY and SMNVEV (reference sequence). This CDR3 has 16 residues. In each case, RNA was isolated and then reverse transcribed into cDNA as the sequencing template. The table came from immunoSEQ multiplex PCR; TCRdb's copy has only in-frame clones and leaves some out. The sample consists of around 200,000 clones, roughly 62% of them appearing once. The J gene is TRBJ2-7, the V gene TRBV27, with 7 nucleotides matching TRBD2. This TCR came from a human donor with alopecia areata. This specimen consisted of CD8+ T cells sorted from blood, obtained at week 24, from a patient treated with tofacitinib. CDR3 sequence reads: CASSLRSRGYYYEQYF. The CDR3 DNA reads TGTGCCAGCAGTTTGAGGTCGCGGGGGTATTACTACGAGCAGTACTTC.